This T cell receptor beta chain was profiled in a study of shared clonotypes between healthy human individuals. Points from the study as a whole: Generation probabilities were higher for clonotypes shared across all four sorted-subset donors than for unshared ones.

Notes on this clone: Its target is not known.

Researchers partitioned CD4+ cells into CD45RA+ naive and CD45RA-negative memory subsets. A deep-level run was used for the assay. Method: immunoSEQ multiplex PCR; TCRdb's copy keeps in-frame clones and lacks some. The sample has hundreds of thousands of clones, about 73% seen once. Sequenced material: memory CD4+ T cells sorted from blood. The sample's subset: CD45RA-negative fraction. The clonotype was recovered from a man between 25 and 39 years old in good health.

CDR3 DNA: TGTGCCAGCAGCGGGACAGGGGGTGTCTATGGCTACACCTTC. It codes for CASSGTGGVYGYTF. This chain links TRBV2 with TRBJ1-2; 11 nucleotides agree with TRBD1. The CDR3 is 14 residues long. CDR1 and CDR2 from the germline V gene are SNHLY and FYNNEI. Trimming cost V 6 bases and J 4 bases; bases outside gene matches: 4.